Listed below are T cell receptor beta chains from one sample, sequenced in a study of shared clonotypes between healthy human individuals. Method: immunoSEQ multiplex PCR; TCRdb's copy keeps in-frame clones and lacks some. The data contain 1,500,000 or so clones, roughly 98.5% of them singletons. The sequencing sample was made of naive CD4+ T cells sorted from blood. The receptor set was obtained from a man between 25 and 39 years old in good health. Both conserved end residues are part of each CDR3. A D gene is named only where the DNA matches it firmly. Rows may omit the clone size; those that give it use once, few, many or a size class.

d_call j_call v_call clone_size cdr3_aa cdr3_nt
NA TRBJ2-3 TRBV28 NA CASRSPSTDTQYF TGTGCCAGCAGGAGCCCTAGCACAGATACGCAGTATTTT
NA TRBJ1-1 TRBV7-8 once CASSLAGTWTNTEAFF TGTGCCAGCAGCTTAGCGGGGACATGGACGAACACTGAAGCTTTCTTT
TRBD1 TRBJ1-2 TRBV29-1 NA CSVLTGGAGNYGYTF TGCAGCGTCTTGACAGGGGGCGCGGGTAACTATGGCTACACCTTC
TRBD1 TRBJ2-2 TRBV18 NA CASSLKIQGRPNTGELFF TGTGCCAGCTCACTGAAGATACAGGGGAGACCGAACACCGGGGAGCTGTTTTTT
NA TRBJ1-1 TRBV9 NA CASSFKVNTEAFF TGTGCCAGCAGCTTTAAGGTGAACACTGAAGCTTTCTTT
TRBD2 TRBJ2-5 TRBV9 NA CASSVALAEETQYF TGTGCCAGCAGCGTAGCCCTAGCGGAAGAGACCCAGTACTTC
TRBD1 TRBJ2-2 TRBV29-1 NA CSGIRTGNTGELFF TGCAGCGGAATAAGGACAGGGAACACCGGGGAGCTGTTTTTT
TRBD2 TRBJ2-4 TRBV4-1 NA CASSQDSSGRAQTKNIQYF TGCGCCAGCAGCCAAGATTCGAGCGGGAGGGCCCAGACCAAAAACATTCAGTACTTC
NA TRBJ1-4 TRBV10-3 NA CAINEPGPNEKLFF TGTGCCATCAATGAGCCGGGTCCTAATGAAAAACTGTTTTTT
NA TRBJ2-1 TRBV27 NA CASSYSGTYNEQFF TGTGCCAGCAGTTATTCAGGTACCTACAATGAGCAGTTCTTC
NA TRBJ2-7 TRBV21-1 NA CASSERPGTGYEQYF TGTGCCAGCAGCGAGCGCCCTGGGACAGGCTACGAGCAGTACTTC
NA TRBJ2-4 TRBV7-2 NA CASSLDVRGRSNIQYF TGTGCCAGCAGCTTAGACGTGAGGGGCCGGTCGAACATTCAGTACTTC
NA TRBJ2-7 TRBV7-2 NA CACQMGPSYEQYF TGTGCCTGCCAGATGGGCCCCTCCTACGAGCAGTACTTC
TRBD1 TRBJ1-1 TRBV6-5 NA CASSGRTGDTEAFF TGTGCCAGCAGTGGCCGGACAGGGGACACTGAAGCTTTCTTT
NA TRBJ1-2 TRBV2 NA CASSVDGLYGYTF TGTGCCAGCAGCGTCGACGGGCTCTATGGCTACACCTTC
NA TRBJ1-5 TRBV2 once CASRGGSYQPQHF TGTGCCAGCAGGGGGGGCAGTTATCAGCCCCAGCATTTT
NA TRBJ1-3 TRBV5-1 once CASSLTGLSGNTIYF TGCGCCAGCAGCTTGACAGGTTTGTCTGGAAACACCATATATTTT
NA TRBJ2-7 TRBV10-3 NA CAISVDGYEQYF TGTGCCATCAGTGTTGACGGCTACGAGCAGTACTTC
NA TRBJ2-1 TRBV2 NA CASSGGPLNNEQFF TGTGCCAGCAGTGGAGGGCCTCTGAACAATGAGCAGTTCTTC
NA TRBJ2-2 TRBV14 NA CASSQTGTGELFF TGTGCCAGCAGCCAAACCGGGACCGGGGAGCTGTTTTTT
NA TRBJ2-2 TRBV5-1 NA CASSLAGGTTGELFF TGCGCCAGCAGCTTGGCGGGCGGAACCACCGGGGAGCTGTTTTTT
NA TRBJ2-7 TRBV29-1 NA CSVAPAGSTYEQYF TGCAGCGTTGCCCCGGCAGGGTCCACCTACGAGCAGTACTTC
NA TRBJ2-1 TRBV4-3 NA CASGGSYNEQFF TGCGCCAGCGGCGGGTCCTACAATGAGCAGTTCTTC
NA TRBJ1-2 TRBV6-5 NA CASSYSNRVGVDGYTF TGTGCCAGCAGTTACTCGAATCGGGTCGGGGTGGATGGCTACACCTTC
NA TRBJ2-2 TRBV9 NA CASSALHGGRLNTGELFF TGTGCCAGCAGTGCCCTGCATGGGGGGCGGCTCAACACCGGGGAGCTGTTTTTT
NA TRBJ2-5 TRBV5-1 NA CASSLAVGGIETQYF TGCGCCAGCAGCTTGGCCGTGGGGGGCATTGAGACCCAGTACTTC
NA TRBJ1-4 TRBV28 NA CASSPDFPEKLFF TGTGCCAGCAGTCCTGACTTCCCCGAAAAACTGTTTTTT
NA TRBJ2-5 TRBV5-5 NA CASSLGGNQETQYF TGTGCCAGCAGCTTGGGAGGGAACCAAGAGACCCAGTACTTC
TRBD1 TRBJ1-1 TRBV19 NA CASRPTGGGRNTEAFF TGTGCCAGTAGACCTACAGGGGGCGGAAGGAACACTGAAGCTTTCTTT
NA TRBJ1-1 TRBV14 NA CASSRGLSMNTEAFF TGTGCCAGCAGCCGAGGACTATCCATGAACACTGAAGCTTTCTTT
NA TRBJ1-1 TRBV15 NA CATSRVTGRGNTEAFF TGTGCCACCAGCAGAGTCACAGGGAGAGGGAACACTGAAGCTTTCTTT
NA TRBJ1-5 TRBV18 NA CASNSAPNQPQHF TGTGCCAGCAACTCAGCCCCTAATCAGCCCCAGCATTTT
TRBD1 TRBJ2-2 TRBV7-3 NA CASSLKFGQGATGELFF TGTGCCAGCAGCTTAAAGTTCGGACAGGGGGCCACCGGGGAGCTGTTTTTT
NA TRBJ2-7 TRBV5-6 NA CASSQRRSLGAYEQYF TGTGCCAGCAGCCAACGACGATCCCTTGGGGCCTACGAGCAGTACTTC
TRBD1 TRBJ1-1 TRBV28 once CASSPRAGQLEAFF TGTGCCAGCAGTCCAAGGGCGGGACAGCTTGAAGCTTTCTTT
TRBD1 TRBJ2-5 TRBV9 NA CASSVDGRGTGGETQYF TGTGCCAGCAGCGTAGATGGTAGGGGGACAGGAGGAGAGACCCAGTACTTC
NA TRBJ1-2 TRBV7-9 NA CASSSQLYYGYTF TGTGCCAGCAGCTCACAGCTTTACTATGGCTACACCTTC
NA TRBJ2-2 TRBV5-4 NA CASTLQGRVNTGELFF TGTGCCAGCACCTTACAGGGTCGCGTGAACACCGGGGAGCTGTTTTTT
NA TRBJ2-4 TRBV7-3 NA CASSPARASTFKNIQYF TGTGCCAGCAGCCCCGCGAGGGCCTCAACCTTCAAAAACATTCAGTACTTC
TRBD1 TRBJ2-5 TRBV5-1 NA CASSGTGGRGETQYF TGCGCCAGCAGCGGGACAGGTGGACGCGGGGAGACCCAGTACTTC
TRBD2 TRBJ2-2 TRBV18 NA CASSPGTSGLNTGELFF TGTGCCAGCTCACCTGGGACTAGCGGATTGAACACCGGGGAGCTGTTTTTT
NA TRBJ2-7 TRBV10-3 NA CAISDALGRFEQYF TGTGCCATCAGTGACGCTCTTGGACGGTTCGAGCAGTACTTC
TRBD2 TRBJ2-1 TRBV9 NA CASSATLGGSGYNEQFF TGTGCCAGCAGTGCTACTCTGGGCGGGAGTGGCTACAATGAGCAGTTCTTC
NA TRBJ2-1 TRBV7-9 NA CASSFLTGVYNEQFF TGTGCCAGCAGCTTTCTTACAGGAGTTTACAATGAGCAGTTCTTC
NA TRBJ1-5 TRBV28 NA CASSTGPGVQPQHF TGTGCCAGCAGTACCGGACCGGGGGTTCAGCCCCAGCATTTT